This T cell receptor (beta chain) emerged from a study of shared T cell receptors in the human thymus. Profiled with immunoSEQ multiplex PCR; TCRdb holds only in-frame clones, not every one. The sample has under 450,000 clones, roughly 94% seen once. The CDR3 is made up of 16 amino acids. Trimming removed 5 bases from V and 3 bases from J; junction bases left unmatched: 6. Germline loops: CDR1 LNHDA, CDR2 SQIVND (reference sequence). The TCR sequence derives from a human donor. Material for sequencing was thymocytes. J is TRBJ2-7 and V is TRBV19; 14 nucleotides align to TRBD2. The CDR3 here is CASSSGTSGSIYEQYF. CDR3 nucleotides: TGTGCCAGTAGTTCCGGGACTAGCGGGAGTATCTACGAGCAGTACTTC.